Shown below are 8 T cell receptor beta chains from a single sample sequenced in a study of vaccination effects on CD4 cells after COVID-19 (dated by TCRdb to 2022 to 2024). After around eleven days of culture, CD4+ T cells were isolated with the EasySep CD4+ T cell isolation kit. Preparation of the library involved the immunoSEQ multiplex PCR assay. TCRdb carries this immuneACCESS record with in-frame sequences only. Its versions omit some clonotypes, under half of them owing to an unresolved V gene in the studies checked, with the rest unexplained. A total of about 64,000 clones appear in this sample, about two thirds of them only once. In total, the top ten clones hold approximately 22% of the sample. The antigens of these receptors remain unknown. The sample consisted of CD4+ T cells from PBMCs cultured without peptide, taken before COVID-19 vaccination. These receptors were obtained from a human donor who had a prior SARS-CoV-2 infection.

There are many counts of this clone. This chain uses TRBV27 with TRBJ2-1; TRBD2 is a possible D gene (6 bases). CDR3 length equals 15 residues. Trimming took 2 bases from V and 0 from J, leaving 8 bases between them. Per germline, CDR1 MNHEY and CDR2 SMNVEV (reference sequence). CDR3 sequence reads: CASSLRRDSYNEQFF. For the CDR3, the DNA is TGTGCCAGCAGTTTAAGGCGGGACTCCTACAATGAGCAGTTCTTC.

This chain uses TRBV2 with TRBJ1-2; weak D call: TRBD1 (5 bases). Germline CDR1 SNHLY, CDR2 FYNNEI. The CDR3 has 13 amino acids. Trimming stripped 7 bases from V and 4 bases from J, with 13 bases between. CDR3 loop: CASNVETAYGYTF. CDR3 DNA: TGTGCCAGCAATGTAGAGACAGCCTATGGCTACACCTTC.

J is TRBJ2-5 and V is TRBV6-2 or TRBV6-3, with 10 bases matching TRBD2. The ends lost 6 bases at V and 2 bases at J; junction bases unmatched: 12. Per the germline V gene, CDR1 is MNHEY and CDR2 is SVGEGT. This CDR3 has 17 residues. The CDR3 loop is CASSQDGAGGPQETQYF. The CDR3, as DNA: TGTGCCAGCAGCCAAGACGGAGCGGGGGGGCCACAAGAGACCCAGTACTTC.

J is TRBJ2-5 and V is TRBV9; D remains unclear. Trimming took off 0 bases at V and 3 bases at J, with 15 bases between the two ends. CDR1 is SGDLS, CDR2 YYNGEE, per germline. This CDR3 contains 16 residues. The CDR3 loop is CASSVEVARGKETQYF. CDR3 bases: TGTGCCAGCAGCGTAGAGGTTGCGCGCGGAAAAGAGACCCAGTACTTC. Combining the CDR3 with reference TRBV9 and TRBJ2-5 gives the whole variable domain DSGVTQTPKHLITATGQRVTLRCSPRSGDLSVYWYQQSLDQGLQFLIQYYNGEERAKGNILERFSAQQFPDLHSELNLSSLELGDSALYFCASSVEVARGKETQYFGPGTRLLVL.

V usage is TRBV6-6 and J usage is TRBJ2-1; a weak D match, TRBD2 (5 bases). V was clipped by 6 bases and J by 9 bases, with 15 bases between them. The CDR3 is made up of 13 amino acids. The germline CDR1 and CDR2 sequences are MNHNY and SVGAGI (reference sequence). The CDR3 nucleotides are TGTGCCAGCAGAGAGCTCTCGGGGAGTGAGCAGTTCTTC. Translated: CASRELSGSEQFF.

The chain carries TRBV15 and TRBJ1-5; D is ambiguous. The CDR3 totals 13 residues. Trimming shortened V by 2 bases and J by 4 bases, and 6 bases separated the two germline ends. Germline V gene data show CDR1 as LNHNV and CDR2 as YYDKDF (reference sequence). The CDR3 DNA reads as TGTGCCACCAGCAGATATACTAATCAGCCCCAGCATTTT. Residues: CATSRYTNQPQHF. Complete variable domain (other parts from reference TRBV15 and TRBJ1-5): DAMVIQNPRYQVTQFGKPVTLSCSQTLNHNVMYWYQQKSSQAPKLLFHYYDKDFNNEADTPDNFQSRRPNTSFCFLDIRSPGLGDTAMYLCATSRYTNQPQHFGDGTRLSIL.

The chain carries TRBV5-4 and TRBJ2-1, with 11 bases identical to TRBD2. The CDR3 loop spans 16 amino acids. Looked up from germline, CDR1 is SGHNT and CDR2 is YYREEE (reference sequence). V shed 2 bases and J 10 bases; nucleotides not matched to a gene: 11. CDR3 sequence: CASSLRSGGAGVEQFF. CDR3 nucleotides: TGTGCCAGCAGCTTACGTAGCGGGGGGGCCGGGGTCGAGCAGTTCTTC.

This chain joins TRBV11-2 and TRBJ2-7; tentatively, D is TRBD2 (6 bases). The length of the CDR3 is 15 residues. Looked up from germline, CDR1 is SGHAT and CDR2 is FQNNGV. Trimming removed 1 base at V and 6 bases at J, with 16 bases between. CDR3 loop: CASSLARLVFGEQYF. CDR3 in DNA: TGTGCCAGCAGCTTAGCCCGACTAGTATTTGGCGAGCAGTACTTC.